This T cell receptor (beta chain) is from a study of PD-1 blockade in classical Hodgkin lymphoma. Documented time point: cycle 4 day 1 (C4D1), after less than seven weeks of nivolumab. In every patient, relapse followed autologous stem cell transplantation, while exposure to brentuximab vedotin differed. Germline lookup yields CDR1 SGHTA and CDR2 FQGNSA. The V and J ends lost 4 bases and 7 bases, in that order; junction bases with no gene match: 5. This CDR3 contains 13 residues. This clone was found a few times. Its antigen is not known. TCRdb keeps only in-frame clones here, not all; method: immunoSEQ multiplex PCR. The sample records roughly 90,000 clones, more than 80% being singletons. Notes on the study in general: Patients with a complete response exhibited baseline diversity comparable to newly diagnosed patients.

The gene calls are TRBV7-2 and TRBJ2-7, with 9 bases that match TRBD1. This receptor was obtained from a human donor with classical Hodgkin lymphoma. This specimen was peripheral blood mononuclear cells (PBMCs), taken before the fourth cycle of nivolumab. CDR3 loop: CASSYGQGWEQYF. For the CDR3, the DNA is TGTGCCAGCAGCTACGGACAGGGGTGGGAGCAGTACTTC.